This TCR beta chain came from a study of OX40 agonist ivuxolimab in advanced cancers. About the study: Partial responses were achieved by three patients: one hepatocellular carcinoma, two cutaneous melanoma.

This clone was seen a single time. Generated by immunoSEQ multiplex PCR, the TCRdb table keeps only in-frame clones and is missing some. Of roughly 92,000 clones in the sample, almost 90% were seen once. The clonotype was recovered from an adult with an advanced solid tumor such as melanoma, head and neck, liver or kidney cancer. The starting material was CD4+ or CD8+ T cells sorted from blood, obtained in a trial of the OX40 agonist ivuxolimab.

CDR3 loop: CASTRGQGAPGTEAFF. Written as DNA, the CDR3 is TGTGCCAGTACCCGGGGACAGGGGGCCCCGGGCACTGAAGCTTTCTTT. The V gene is TRBV19, the J gene TRBJ1-1; 12 bases are a match to TRBD1. V lost 7 bases to trimming and J lost 4 bases; unmatched junction nucleotides: 10. Germline V gene sequence: CDR1 LNHDA, CDR2 SQIVND (reference sequence). The CDR3 loop spans 16 amino acids.